The 25 T cell receptor beta chains reported below all come from one sample, sequenced in a study of blood T cell repertoires in COVID-19. Only in-frame clones appear in the TCRdb table, and some are missing; sequencing was by immunoSEQ multiplex PCR. The sample has hundreds of thousands of clones, around 89% seen once. What was sequenced was peripheral blood. These receptors originate from a woman in her fifties or sixties with active or convalescent COVID-19.

The V gene is TRBV24-1, the J gene TRBJ1-2; D is uncertain. Germline V gives CDR1 KGHDR, CDR2 SFDVKD. There are 8 residues in the CDR3. V lost 12 bases and J 8 bases, leaving 6 bases between the germline ends. CDR3 in DNA: TGTGCCCCCTTGGGCTACACCTTC. Its protein is CAPLGYTF.

The chain recombines TRBV5-1 with TRBJ2-1; 9 nucleotides match TRBD2. J gave up 6 bases and V 4 bases, and 11 bases lay outside the gene matches. Germline lookup yields CDR1 SGHRS and CDR2 YFSETQ. This CDR3 has 16 amino acids. The CDR3 loop reads CASSAQPSGEFNEQFF. CDR3 bases: TGCGCCAGCAGCGCCCAACCTAGCGGGGAGTTCAATGAGCAGTTCTTC.

The rearrangement uses TRBV18 and TRBJ1-2, with 7 bases matching TRBD1. There are 15 residues in the CDR3. J was trimmed by 5 bases and V by 4 bases; bases with no gene match: 10. CDR1 KGHSH and CDR2 LQKENI come from the germline V gene. The CDR3 is CASSRGTEVGYGYTF. In DNA form, the CDR3 reads TGTGCCAGCTCACGAGGGACAGAGGTGGGATATGGCTACACCTTC.

V is TRBV19 and J is TRBJ1-2; 9 bases align to TRBD1. The CDR3 has 16 amino acids. After removal of 2 bases from V and 3 bases from J, the junction contained 7 bases not matched to a gene. In germline, CDR1 is LNHDA, CDR2 SQIVND (reference sequence). CDR3 amino acids: CASSIYRGRDDYGYTF. The CDR3 DNA reads as TGTGCCAGTAGTATATACAGGGGGCGCGACGACTATGGCTACACCTTC.

Only one count was recorded for this clone. The chain has TRBV9 and TRBJ2-5; 7 bases map to TRBD1. With V trimmed by 1 base and J by 3 bases, 6 bases remained unmatched. CDR1 SGDLS and CDR2 YYNGEE come from the germline V gene. This CDR3 contains 15 residues. CDR3 nucleotides: TGTGCCAGCAGCGTAACCGGGACAGAAAAAGAGACCCAGTACTTC. It translates to CASSVTGTEKETQYF.

This clone was seen just once. This chain links TRBV6-5 with TRBJ1-2; D gene unclear. Germline V CDR1 and CDR2: MNHEY, SVGAGI. This CDR3 is built from 16 residues. Trimming removed 4 bases at V and 5 bases at J, with 20 bases between. The CDR3 DNA reads as TGTGCCAGCAGTTTCACCCAAGACGGGGTAGATTATGGCTACACCTTC. Translating it yields CASSFTQDGVDYGYTF.

V gene TRBV28 combines with J gene TRBJ2-7, with 7 bases identical to TRBD2. V trimming: 5 bases; J trimming: 5 bases; junction bases outside the gene matches: 12. The V gene's germline CDR1 is MDHEN and CDR2 SYDVKM. The CDR3 totals 15 residues. CDR3 protein: CASSPGGREGHEQYF. The CDR3 DNA reads TGTGCCAGCAGTCCTGGTGGGAGGGAGGGTCACGAGCAGTACTTC.

Only a few counts were recorded for this clone. This rearrangement joins TRBV27 to TRBJ1-1; weak D call: TRBD1 (5 bases). Germline loops: CDR1 MNHEY, CDR2 SMNVEV (reference sequence). The V end was cut by 7 bases, the J end by 1 base, with 10 bases between. The CDR3 extends over 13 amino acids. The CDR3 reads CASKTAQNTEAFF. The CDR3 bases are TGTGCCAGCAAGACAGCACAGAACACTGAAGCTTTCTTT.

This CDR3 reads CASSNRIAGDNIQYF. DNA for the CDR3: TGTGCCAGTAGTAACCGTATAGCGGGAGACAACATTCAGTACTTC. The V gene is TRBV19, the J gene TRBJ2-4; TRBD2 agrees at 9 bases. This CDR3 has 15 amino acids. Germline lookup yields CDR1 LNHDA and CDR2 SQIVND (reference sequence). V gave up 4 bases and J gave up 7 bases; unmatched junction bases: 8. The full variable domain, completed using reference TRBV19 and TRBJ2-4, is DGGITQSPKYLFRKEGQNVTLSCEQNLNHDAMYWYRQDPGQGLRLIYYSQIVNDFQKGDIAEGYSVSREKKESFPLTVTSAQKNPTAFYLCASSNRIAGDNIQYFGAGTRLSVL.

This chain joins TRBV9 and TRBJ1-5; 7 bases are a match to TRBD1. The CDR3 loop spans 14 amino acids. Losses at the gene ends were 4 bases for V and 5 bases for J; bases not matched to a gene: 6. Germline assignment: CDR1 SGDLS and CDR2 YYNGEE. The CDR3 here is CASSLTGLDQPQHF. CDR3 bases: TGTGCCAGCAGCTTGACAGGGTTGGATCAGCCCCAGCATTTT.

V usage is TRBV28 and J usage is TRBJ1-3; D perhaps matches TRBD1 (5 bases). This CDR3 is built from 16 residues. Germline V lookup: CDR1 MDHEN, CDR2 SYDVKM. The V gene lost 5 bases and the J gene lost 0 bases, with 14 bases spanning the gap. The CDR3 region is CASSPPRGSSGNTIYF. The DNA for the CDR3 is TGTGCCAGCAGTCCTCCCCGGGGGTCCTCTGGAAACACCATATATTTT.

This chain links TRBV4-3 with TRBJ1-1; no firm D call. Germline-derived CDR1 and CDR2 are LGHNA and YSLEER. Trimming cost V 4 bases and J 4 bases, with 10 bases left between them. This CDR3 region has 13 residues. The CDR3 here is CASSRTTSTEAFF. In nucleotides, the CDR3 is TGCGCCAGCAGCCGCACCACAAGCACTGAAGCTTTCTTT.

V is TRBV30 and J is TRBJ2-1; TRBD2 matches 10 bases. The CDR3 sequence is 15 residues long. The germline V gene has CDR1 GTSNPN and CDR2 SVGIG (reference sequence). Trimming cost V 2 bases and J 4 bases; bases outside gene matches: 5. The CDR3 region has the DNA TGTGCCTGGAGTCAGAATAGCGGGAGGTACAATGAGCAGTTCTTC. Residues: CAWSQNSGRYNEQFF.

This clone was observed a single time. The V gene is TRBV29-1, the J gene TRBJ2-7; 7 bases align to TRBD1. J was trimmed by 5 bases and V by 3 bases; bases with no gene match: 10. CDR3 length equals 14 residues. Germline assignment: CDR1 SQVTM and CDR2 ANQGSEA. CDR3 nucleotides: TGCAGCGTTGACAGGGGGAGTATTGGGAACGAGCAGTACTTC. Protein sequence: CSVDRGSIGNEQYF.

The V gene is TRBV7-3, the J gene TRBJ2-2; TRBD2 matches at 8 bases. Germline-derived CDR1 and CDR2 are SGHTA and FQGTGA. This CDR3 has 18 amino acids. With V trimmed by 4 bases and J by 0 bases, 10 bases remained unmatched. The CDR3 reads CASSSPGSGGSNTGELFF. CDR3 nucleotide sequence: TGTGCCAGCAGCTCCCCGGGAAGCGGGGGTTCGAACACCGGGGAGCTGTTTTTT.

The rearrangement joins TRBV18 to TRBJ2-7, with 9 nucleotides matching TRBD1. J lost 3 bases, V lost 8 bases, and 8 bases had no gene match. Germline loops: CDR1 KGHSH, CDR2 LQKENI. This CDR3 contains 14 residues. CDR3 protein: CASQMGQGNYEQYF. The CDR3 bases are TGTGCCAGCCAAATGGGACAGGGCAACTACGAGCAGTACTTC.

The CDR3: CASSPLPYLAGGVTDTQYF. The CDR3 bases are TGCGCCAGCAGCCCCTTACCCTATTTAGCGGGGGGGGTCACAGATACGCAGTATTTT. The gene calls are TRBV5-1 and TRBJ2-3, with 11 positions matching TRBD2. V gave up 4 bases and J gave up 2 bases; unmatched junction bases: 15. Germline V gene data show CDR1 as SGHRS and CDR2 as YFSETQ. The CDR3 length is 19 residues.

This chain uses TRBV19 with TRBJ1-1, with 7 bases aligning to TRBD1. After removal of 7 bases from V and 5 bases from J, the junction contained 13 bases not matched to a gene. Germline values: CDR1 LNHDA, CDR2 SQIVND (reference sequence). There are 15 residues in the CDR3. The CDR3 DNA reads TGTGCCAGTACCTTTCGGGCAGGGGGGAAGACTGAAGCTTTCTTT. As protein: CASTFRAGGKTEAFF.

This clone was seen a handful of times. This chain links TRBV27 with TRBJ1-2; 7 nucleotides align to TRBD1. Germline V CDR1 and CDR2: MNHEY, SMNVEV (reference sequence). The V gene end was trimmed by 3 bases and the J gene end by 4 bases; junction bases not matched to a gene: 2. This CDR3 is built from 13 residues. The DNA for the CDR3 is TGTGCCAGCAGTTTGGACAGGTCCTATGGCTACACCTTC. Protein sequence: CASSLDRSYGYTF.

This sequence joins TRBV4-3 and TRBJ2-7, with D possibly being TRBD2 (6 bases). This CDR3 is built from 14 residues. The germline gives CDR1 LGHNA, CDR2 YSLEER. Deletions cut 1 base from V and 4 bases from J, with 11 bases between. The CDR3 loop reads CASSQGVADYEQYF. CDR3 nucleotide sequence: TGCGCCAGCAGCCAAGGGGTAGCGGATTACGAGCAGTACTTC.

The rearrangement joins TRBV27 to TRBJ2-1; 10 positions match TRBD2. The CDR3 runs to 17 residues. Germline CDR1 MNHEY, CDR2 SMNVEV (reference sequence). J gave up 9 bases and V 6 bases, and 17 bases lay outside the gene matches. CDR3 sequence reads: CASSLLPRLAGGFEQFF. The CDR3 nucleotides read TGTGCCAGCAGCTTACTCCCCAGACTAGCGGGTGGGTTTGAGCAGTTCTTC.

This clone was detected only once. The J gene is TRBJ2-7, the V gene TRBV7-2; the D is unclear. CDR1 is SGHTA and CDR2 is FQGNSA in the germline V gene. There are 14 residues in the CDR3. V was pared by 2 bases and J by 3 bases, with 11 bases between. The CDR3 bases are TGTGCCAGCAGCTTAATTTCCCAGATCTACGAGCAGTACTTC. It yields the protein CASSLISQIYEQYF.

This CDR3 is CASTIDRVANYGYTF. The CDR3 DNA sequence: TGTGCCAGCACCATTGACAGGGTTGCAAACTATGGCTACACCTTC. The chain employs TRBV5-4 and TRBJ1-2; 7 bases match TRBD1. The CDR3 contains 15 residues. CDR1 and CDR2 (germline): SGHNT, YYREEE (reference sequence). The V segment lost 6 bases and the J segment 2 bases; nucleotides outside the gene matches: 10.

V and J are TRBV7-9 and TRBJ2-2, with TRBD2 matching 12 bases. Losses at the gene ends were 3 bases for V and 6 bases for J; bases not matched to a gene: 5. The CDR3 loop spans 16 amino acids. CDR1 SEHNR and CDR2 FQNEAQ come from the germline V gene (reference sequence). The CDR3 region is CASSFPSGGASGELFF. The CDR3 DNA sequence: TGTGCCAGCAGCTTCCCTAGCGGGGGGGCATCCGGGGAGCTGTTTTTT.

On this clone itself: The sample holds other DNA sequences that translate to the same CDR3. The chain joins TRBV12-3 or TRBV12-4 to TRBJ2-7, with D possibly being TRBD1 (5 bases). Trimming took off 4 bases at V and 4 bases at J, with 8 bases between the two ends. The CDR3 is 12 residues long. The CDR3 spells CASSSQGYEQYF. The CDR3 coding sequence is TGTGCCAGCAGTTCCCAGGGTTACGAGCAGTACTTC.